The next 20 T cell receptor beta chains were all read from a single sample in a study of CD8+ T cells in alopecia areata. RNA extraction and reverse transcription yielded cDNA as sequencing template. Sequencing used immunoSEQ multiplex PCR; TCRdb keeps in-frame clones, though not all of them. The data contain roughly 100,000 clones, 70% to 90% of them singletons. Regarding treatment: oral pan-JAK inhibitor, 5-10 mg twice daily. The specimen was CD8+ T cells sorted from blood, collected at roughly week 30, from a patient treated with tofacitinib. The receptors derive from a human donor with alopecia areata.

This chain joins TRBV2 and TRBJ2-2; D gene uncertain. Germline lookup yields CDR1 SNHLY and CDR2 FYNNEI. Trimming took off 4 bases at V and 2 bases at J, with 8 bases between the two ends. The CDR3 length is 14 residues. The CDR3 protein is CASSVSHNTGELFF. Written as DNA, the CDR3 is TGTGCCAGCAGTGTCTCCCATAACACCGGGGAGCTGTTTTTT.

V and J are TRBV10-2 and TRBJ2-1; 12 bases fit TRBD2. The V gene end was trimmed by 6 bases and the J gene end by 8 bases; junction bases not matched to a gene: 8. CDR3 length: 15 amino acids. Germline CDR1 WSHSY, CDR2 SAAADI. CDR3 in amino acids: CASSELAGGKDEQFF. The CDR3 region has the DNA TGCGCCAGCAGCGAACTAGCGGGGGGTAAAGATGAGCAGTTCTTC.

This chain uses TRBV16 with TRBJ1-1, with D possibly being TRBD1 (5 bases). The CDR3 is 15 amino acids. Deletions cut 0 bases from V and 2 bases from J, with 10 bases between. Germline V gene sequence: CDR1 KGHSY, CDR2 FQNENV. In DNA form, the CDR3 reads TGTGCCAGCAGCCAATCGGGGCTGGGAAACACTGAAGCTTTCTTT. Encoded protein: CASSQSGLGNTEAFF.

The gene calls are TRBV6-1 and TRBJ1-2, with D perhaps TRBD1 (5 bases). This CDR3 has 15 amino acids. Germline CDR1 is MNHNS and CDR2 is SASEGT. V lost 5 bases, J lost 3 bases, and 16 bases lay in between. The CDR3 here is CASSPGTEIYYGYTF. CDR3 nucleotide sequence: TGTGCCAGCAGTCCAGGGACGGAAATCTACTATGGCTACACCTTC.

The genes are TRBV29-1 and TRBJ2-1; D is perhaps TRBD2 (7 bases). From germline, CDR1 is SQVTM and CDR2 ANQGSEA. This CDR3 is 15 amino acids long. Trimming took 5 bases from V and 5 from J, leaving 19 bases between them. The CDR3, as DNA: TGCAGCGTTTTCGGGGGGCTCCAGCCCCACAATGAGCAGTTCTTC. This translates into CSVFGGLQPHNEQFF.

The chain joins TRBV6-1 to TRBJ1-1, with D tentatively TRBD1 (5 bases). CDR1 and CDR2 from the germline V gene are MNHNS and SASEGT. The V and J ends lost 4 bases and 3 bases respectively, with 15 bases between them. This CDR3 region has 15 residues. CDR3 protein: CASSVSREVDTEAFF. CDR3 bases: TGTGCCAGCAGTGTCAGCAGGGAGGTGGACACTGAAGCTTTCTTT.

CDR3 nucleotide sequence: TGTGCCAGCTCCCTTGGCCTAGCGGGGGGCTACAATGAGCAGTTCTTC. Protein sequence: CASSLGLAGGYNEQFF. V and J are TRBV27 and TRBJ2-1; 11 bases fit TRBD2. Germline trimming cut 8 bases from V and 3 bases from J; bases unmatched to any gene: 9. This CDR3 comprises 16 residues. Germline lookup yields CDR1 MNHEY and CDR2 SMNVEV (reference sequence).

The chain employs TRBV9 and TRBJ2-1; 11 nucleotides line up with TRBD2. There are 15 residues in the CDR3. Per germline, CDR1 SGDLS and CDR2 YYNGEE. With 4 bases clipped from V and 7 bases from J, the junction kept 7 bases outside the gene matches. The CDR3 DNA is TGTGCCAGCAGCCCCTCGGGACTAGCGGCGAATGAGCAGTTCTTC. This translates into CASSPSGLAANEQFF.

The V call is TRBV29-1, the J call TRBJ2-7; tentatively, D is TRBD1 or TRBD2 (5 bases each). The germline CDR1 and CDR2 sequences are SQVTM and ANQGSEA. This CDR3 is built from 10 residues. The germline V and J ends were trimmed by 4 bases and 6 bases, with 7 bases remaining between them. The CDR3 is CSVGDLEQYF. CDR3 nucleotides: TGCAGCGTTGGGGACCTCGAGCAGTACTTC.

This sequence joins TRBV4-1 and TRBJ2-7, with 9 nucleotides matching TRBD1. Germline V gene sequence: CDR1 MGHRA, CDR2 YSYEKL. V gave up 2 bases and J gave up 3 bases; unmatched junction bases: 8. The CDR3 consists of 16 residues. CDR3 sequence reads: CASSQQTGGLDYEQYF. CDR3 DNA: TGCGCCAGCAGCCAACAAACAGGGGGCCTCGACTACGAGCAGTACTTC.

This rearrangement joins TRBV25-1 to TRBJ1-1, with TRBD1 matching over 7 bases. There are 14 residues in the CDR3. Losses at the gene ends were 6 bases for V and 1 base for J; bases not matched to a gene: 5. CDR1 is MGHDK and CDR2 is SYGVNS in the germline V gene. The CDR3 spells CASSRQGKNTEAFF. The CDR3 DNA sequence: TGTGCCAGCAGCAGACAGGGAAAGAACACTGAAGCTTTCTTT.

This sequence joins TRBV5-4 and TRBJ2-7, with 8 positions matching TRBD2. CDR1 is SGHNT and CDR2 is YYREEE in the germline V gene (reference sequence). The CDR3 totals 12 residues. V dropped 2 bases and J dropped 6; count of bases not matched to a gene: 1. This CDR3 is CASSFGTSEQYF. CDR3 DNA: TGTGCCAGCAGCTTCGGGACTAGCGAGCAGTACTTC.

CDR3 residues: CASSPNEEGVSAQYF. The CDR3 coding sequence is TGCGCCAGCAGCCCGAATGAAGAAGGAGTCAGCGCGCAGTATTTT. The chain couples TRBV4-1 to TRBJ2-3; no clear D. The CDR3 runs 15 residues. With 4 bases removed from V and 10 bases from J, the gap between germline ends came to 21 bases. CDR1 and CDR2 from the germline V gene are MGHRA and YSYEKL.

V and J are TRBV9 and TRBJ2-1, with D perhaps matching TRBD1 or TRBD2 (5 bases each). Germline CDR1 reads SGDLS; CDR2 reads YYNGEE. CDR3 length equals 14 residues. V gave up 4 bases and J gave up 2 bases, with 10 bases separating them. The CDR3 bases are TGTGCCAGCAGCCGTGAGGGGACCTACAATGAGCAGTTCTTC. Residues: CASSREGTYNEQFF.

The chain combines TRBV4-1 with TRBJ1-5; TRBD1 matches 7 bases. This CDR3 comprises 15 residues. J was trimmed by 0 bases and V by 1 base; bases with no gene match: 0. In germline, CDR1 is MGHRA, CDR2 YSYEKL. The DNA of the CDR3 is TGCGCCAGCAGCCAAGGGGACAGTAGCAATCAGCCCCAGCATTTT. Translating gives CASSQGDSSNQPQHF.

This chain joins TRBV4-1 and TRBJ2-7, with TRBD1 identical over 7 bases. Germline loops: CDR1 MGHRA, CDR2 YSYEKL. This CDR3 contains 15 residues. J was trimmed by 4 bases and V by 5 bases; bases with no gene match: 11. The CDR3 here is CASSLTGDIRYEQYF. In DNA, the CDR3 is TGCGCCAGCAGCTTAACAGGGGATATCCGTTACGAGCAGTACTTC.

The chain links TRBV10-3 to TRBJ1-1; possibly TRBD1 for D (6 bases). V was cut by 0 bases and J by 3 bases, with 17 bases left in between. In germline, CDR1 is ENHRY, CDR2 SYGVKD. This CDR3 is 17 amino acids long. CDR3 in DNA: TGTGCCATCAGTGAGTCGGTGATGGGGGCGAGGGACACTGAAGCTTTCTTT. It encodes CAISESVMGARDTEAFF.

The V and J genes are TRBV30 and TRBJ2-4; tentatively, D is TRBD2 (5 bases). Germline V gene sequence: CDR1 GTSNPN, CDR2 SVGIG (reference sequence). V was clipped by 2 bases and J by 8 bases, with 10 bases between them. The CDR3 is 12 amino acids. CDR3: CAWSRWGDIQYF. The CDR3 region has the DNA TGTGCCTGGAGTCGGTGGGGAGACATTCAGTACTTC.

This chain uses TRBV27 with TRBJ2-7; perhaps TRBD1 as D (6 bases). CDR3 length equals 15 residues. CDR1 and CDR2 (germline): MNHEY, SMNVEV (reference sequence). Trimming removed 6 bases from V and 2 bases from J, with 17 bases in between. Here the CDR3 DNA reads TGTGCCAGCAGCCAAGCTCGGACAGCCGCCTACGAGCAGTACTTC. It specifies CASSQARTAAYEQYF.

This clone was counted between two and nine times. The chain couples TRBV5-6 to TRBJ2-7, with D perhaps matching TRBD1 (5 bases). CDR3 length: 15 amino acids. Trimming stripped 6 bases from V and 2 bases from J, with 18 bases between. The germline V gene has CDR1 SGHDT and CDR2 YYEEEE. The CDR3 is CASTLRQKNTYEQYF. The CDR3 DNA reads as TGTGCCAGCACCTTACGACAGAAGAACACCTACGAGCAGTACTTC.